These T cell receptor beta chains were read from a single sample in a study of response to subunit inactivated influenza vaccine. Each CDR3 protein is one row after TCRdb ran MiXCR on the RT-PCR reads. The sample lists roughly 790,000 distinct CDR3 sequences, 21% seen once, with 9.5% to 13% in the top ten. Sequences were derived from PBMCs from blood, sampled 5 days after vaccination. Source of these receptors: a middle-aged man who received an inactivated influenza vaccine. CDR3s include the opening cysteine and the closing phenylalanine or tryptophan. The order of the fields is V gene, clone size, D gene, J gene, CDR3 protein, CDR3 DNA. A D gene is named only where the DNA matches it firmly. Part of the rows lack a size; the others show once, few, many or a class for expanded clones.

V gene: TRBV7-9
clone size: many
D gene: -
J gene: TRBJ2-1
CDR3 protein: CASSFGDEQFF
CDR3 DNA: TGTGCCAGCAGCTTTGGGGATGAGCAGTTCTTC

V gene: TRBV7-9
clone size: few
D gene: -
J gene: TRBJ1-2
CDR3 protein: CASSLATGLQSDGYTF
CDR3 DNA: TGTGCCAGCAGCTTAGCGACGGGACTCCAGAGCGATGGCTACACCTTC

V gene: TRBV5-1
clone size: -
D gene: -
J gene: TRBJ2-5
CDR3 protein: CASSSWGREERETQYF
CDR3 DNA: TGCGCCAGCAGCTCCTGGGGGAGAGAGGAGCGAGAGACCCAGTACTTC

V gene: TRBV28
clone size: -
D gene: -
J gene: TRBJ2-1
CDR3 protein: CASSLGRHSEQFF
CDR3 DNA: TGTGCCAGCAGTTTAGGGAGACACTCGGAGCAGTTCTTC

V gene: TRBV20-1
clone size: many
D gene: TRBD1
J gene: TRBJ2-5
CDR3 protein: CSANRQGGRETQYF
CDR3 DNA: TGCAGTGCTAATAGACAGGGGGGGAGAGAGACCCAGTACTTC

V gene: TRBV5-1
clone size: -
D gene: -
J gene: TRBJ2-1
CDR3 protein: CASSRELYNEQFF
CDR3 DNA: TGCGCCAGCAGTAGGGAGCTCTACAATGAGCAGTTCTTC

V gene: TRBV24-1
clone size: -
D gene: -
J gene: TRBJ2-5
CDR3 protein: CATSGAEGIQETQYF
CDR3 DNA: TGTGCCACCAGTGGTGCCGAGGGAATCCAAGAGACCCAGTACTTC

V gene: TRBV13
clone size: -
D gene: -
J gene: TRBJ2-1
CDR3 protein: CAMGPGLGCEQFF
CDR3 DNA: TGTGCCATGGGCCCGGGGCTAGGCTGTGAGCAGTTCTTC

V gene: TRBV5-1
clone size: few
D gene: -
J gene: TRBJ1-3
CDR3 protein: CASSFGPSGNTIYF
CDR3 DNA: TGCGCCAGCAGCTTCGGCCCCTCTGGAAACACCATATATTTT

V gene: TRBV2
clone size: -
D gene: -
J gene: TRBJ2-7
CDR3 protein: CASLTGGSYTYEQYF
CDR3 DNA: TGTGCCAGCCTAACCGGAGGGTCCTATACCTACGAGCAGTACTTC

V gene: TRBV5-1
clone size: few
D gene: -
J gene: TRBJ2-1
CDR3 protein: CASSPGSGSYNEQFF
CDR3 DNA: TGCGCCAGCAGTCCTGGGAGCGGCTCCTACAATGAGCAGTTCTTC

V gene: TRBV28
clone size: -
D gene: TRBD1
J gene: TRBJ1-2
CDR3 protein: CASSDRVKGYIF
CDR3 DNA: TGTGCCAGCAGTGACAGGGTGAAGGGCTACATCTTC

V gene: TRBV2
clone size: -
D gene: TRBD2
J gene: TRBJ2-1
CDR3 protein: CASSVTSGRGSYNEQFF
CDR3 DNA: TGTGCCAGCAGTGTGACTAGCGGGAGGGGATCCTACAATGAGCAGTTCTTC

V gene: TRBV4-3
clone size: -
D gene: TRBD2
J gene: TRBJ2-7
CDR3 protein: CASSPGLATYEQYF
CDR3 DNA: TGCGCCAGCAGCCCCGGACTAGCGACCTACGAGCAGTACTTC

V gene: TRBV5-1
clone size: -
D gene: -
J gene: TRBJ2-5
CDR3 protein: CASSLGPNKETQYF
CDR3 DNA: TGCGCCAGCAGCTTGGGGCCAAACAAAGAGACCCAGTACTTC

V gene: TRBV9
clone size: -
D gene: -
J gene: TRBJ2-1
CDR3 protein: CASSDRDTLSRGNEQFF
CDR3 DNA: TGTGCCAGCAGCGACCGGGACACTCTTTCCCGGGGCAATGAGCAGTTCTTC

V gene: TRBV6-1
clone size: -
D gene: -
J gene: TRBJ2-2
CDR3 protein: CASRWDPGELFF
CDR3 DNA: TGTGCCAGCCGGTGGGATCCCGGGGAGCTGTTTTTT

V gene: TRBV2
clone size: -
D gene: -
J gene: TRBJ2-7
CDR3 protein: CASARDDSYEQYF
CDR3 DNA: TGTGCCAGCGCCCGGGACGACTCCTACGAGCAGTACTTC

V gene: TRBV3-1
clone size: few
D gene: -
J gene: TRBJ1-5
CDR3 protein: CASSPAGGNQPQHF
CDR3 DNA: TGTGCCAGCAGTCCTGCCGGGGGCAATCAGCCCCAGCATTTT

V gene: TRBV10-3
clone size: few
D gene: -
J gene: TRBJ2-2
CDR3 protein: CAITSGTTTGELFF
CDR3 DNA: TGTGCCATCACGAGTGGTACGACGACCGGGGAGCTGTTTTTT

V gene: TRBV10-3
clone size: -
D gene: -
J gene: TRBJ2-2
CDR3 protein: CAISVAELTGELFF
CDR3 DNA: TGTGCCATCAGTGTTGCGGAGCTCACCGGGGAGCTGTTTTTT

V gene: TRBV20-1
clone size: few
D gene: -
J gene: TRBJ2-7
CDR3 protein: CSASLARRPYEQYF
CDR3 DNA: TGCAGTGCTAGCCTGGCGCGCAGGCCGTACGAGCAGTACTTC

V gene: TRBV7-8
clone size: few
D gene: -
J gene: TRBJ2-1
CDR3 protein: CASSSTPSNEQFF
CDR3 DNA: TGTGCCAGCAGCTCTACTCCCAGCAATGAGCAGTTCTTC

V gene: TRBV4-1
clone size: -
D gene: TRBD1
J gene: TRBJ2-7
CDR3 protein: CASSQGADRVFEQYF
CDR3 DNA: TGCGCCAGCAGCCAAGGTGCGGACAGGGTGTTCGAGCAGTACTTC

V gene: TRBV7-9
clone size: many
D gene: TRBD2
J gene: TRBJ2-1
CDR3 protein: CASSTSGSNEQFF
CDR3 DNA: TGCGCCAGCAGTACTAGCGGGAGCAATGAGCAGTTCTTC

V gene: TRBV19
clone size: -
D gene: TRBD1
J gene: TRBJ1-2
CDR3 protein: CASSRADRGGGGYTF
CDR3 DNA: TGTGCCAGTAGTAGGGCCGACAGGGGGGGCGGCGGCTACACCTTC

V gene: TRBV20-1
clone size: few
D gene: TRBD1
J gene: TRBJ2-4
CDR3 protein: CSASGQGGIQYF
CDR3 DNA: TGCAGTGCTTCGGGACAGGGAGGCATTCAGTACTTC